This passage covers 2 T cell receptor beta chains from one sample sequenced in a study of CD8+ T cells in alopecia areata. The treatment is: oral pan-JAK inhibitor, 5-10 mg twice daily. Isolated RNA was reverse transcribed into cDNA used as the sequencing template. The repertoire was sequenced with immunoSEQ multiplex PCR; TCRdb's copy has only in-frame clones and lacks some. The sample lists about 180,000 clones; approximately 49% were seen once. The specimen was CD8+ T cells sorted from blood, collected at roughly week 53, from a patient treated with tofacitinib. The receptors stem from a human donor with alopecia areata.

A single count supports this clone. The chain joins TRBV16 to TRBJ1-5, with D uncertain. The CDR3 contains 12 residues. The V end was cut by 4 bases, the J end by 8 bases, with 9 bases between. Germline CDR1 reads KGHSY; CDR2 reads FQNENV. The CDR3 coding sequence is TGTGCCAGCAGCCCGGAGTGGGAGCCCCAGCATTTT. Its translation is CASSPEWEPQHF.

The chain joins TRBV19 to TRBJ1-2, with TRBD1 matching 9 bases. V shed 7 bases and J 4 bases; nucleotides not matched to a gene: 13. Germline V gives CDR1 LNHDA, CDR2 SQIVND (reference sequence). This CDR3 spans 16 amino acids. The CDR3 protein is CASIPDRGRSTYGYTF. The CDR3 DNA follows: TGTGCCAGTATTCCGGACAGGGGCAGATCGACCTATGGCTACACCTTC.